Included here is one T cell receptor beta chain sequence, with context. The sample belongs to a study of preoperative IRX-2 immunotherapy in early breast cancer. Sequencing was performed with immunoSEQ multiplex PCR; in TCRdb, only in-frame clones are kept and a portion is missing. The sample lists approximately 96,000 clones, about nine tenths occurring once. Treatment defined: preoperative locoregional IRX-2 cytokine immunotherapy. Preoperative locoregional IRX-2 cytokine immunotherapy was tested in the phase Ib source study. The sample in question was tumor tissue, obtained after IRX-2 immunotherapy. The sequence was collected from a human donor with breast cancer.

The CDR3 region has the DNA TGCAGCGGCAGGACTAGCGGGGGAGATACGCAGTATTTT. Amino acids: CSGRTSGGDTQYF. This sequence joins TRBV29-1 and TRBJ2-3; 13 positions agree with TRBD2. This CDR3 is built from 13 residues. Germline CDR1 and CDR2: SQVTM and ANQGSEA. V trimming: 7 bases; J trimming: 5 bases; junction bases outside the gene matches: 3.